The 5 T cell receptor beta chains reported below all come from one sample, sequenced in a study of early T cells in non-severe SARS-CoV-2 infection. TCRdb re-derived calls from the 5' RACE reads in MiXCR, one entry per CDR3 protein. The sample has roughly 68,000 distinct CDR3 sequences; over 4.5% are singletons. Sequencing used whole blood. The receptor source for this set is an adult who was a healthcare worker with PCR-confirmed SARS-CoV-2 infection or an uninfected control (not recorded which).

In this sample, this clonotype turned up many times. In DNA, the CDR3 is TGCAGCGTGTATCCGGGTTTAACGGCTGAAGCTTTCTTT. Protein product: CSVYPGLTAEAFF. J is TRBJ1-1 and V is TRBV29-1; the D is unclear. In germline, CDR1 is SQVTM, CDR2 ANQGSEA. The CDR3 is made up of 13 amino acids. The V end lost 6 bases, the J end lost 6 bases, and 17 bases lay between the germline ends.

This clonotype occurred many times. CDR3 nucleotide sequence: TGTGCCATCATACAACGGGACAGGGAAACCTACGAGCAGTACTTC. Translation: CAIIQRDRETYEQYF. The chain joins TRBV2 to TRBJ2-7; 9 bases align to TRBD1. This CDR3 spans 15 amino acids. V trimming: 10 bases; J trimming: 2 bases; junction bases outside the gene matches: 12. The germline V gene encodes CDR1 SNHLY and CDR2 FYNNEI.

This clonotype was seen more than once but under ten times. This sequence joins TRBV9 and TRBJ2-7; D gene ambiguous. Germline V gene data show CDR1 as SGDLS and CDR2 as YYNGEE. Trimming took off 4 bases at V and 4 bases at J, with 15 bases between the two ends. The CDR3 spans 14 residues. CDR3 in DNA: TGTGCCAGCAGCCCTGTCTTGTCAGCTTACGAGCAGTACTTC. Translating it yields CASSPVLSAYEQYF.

This clonotype has more than one count but fewer than ten. The chain has TRBV29-1 and TRBJ2-1, with 10 positions matching TRBD1. Germline CDR1 SQVTM, CDR2 ANQGSEA. This CDR3 is 16 amino acids long. Germline trimming cut 3 bases from V and 5 bases from J; bases unmatched to any gene: 10. CDR3 sequence (DNA): TGCAGCGTTGATATACGACAGGGGGCAAGTAACAATGAGCAGTTCTTC. Translating gives CSVDIRQGASNNEQFF.

There are many counts of this clonotype. V gene TRBV11-2 combines with J gene TRBJ2-1; D gene ambiguous. V shed 5 bases and J shed 10 bases, with 24 bases lying between them. The CDR3 consists of 16 residues. Germline assignment: CDR1 SGHAT and CDR2 FQNNGV. As DNA, the CDR3 is TGTGCCAGCAGCAAAGTCGCAAGCGCCCTATATGGGGAGCAGTTCTTC. This codes for CASSKVASALYGEQFF.